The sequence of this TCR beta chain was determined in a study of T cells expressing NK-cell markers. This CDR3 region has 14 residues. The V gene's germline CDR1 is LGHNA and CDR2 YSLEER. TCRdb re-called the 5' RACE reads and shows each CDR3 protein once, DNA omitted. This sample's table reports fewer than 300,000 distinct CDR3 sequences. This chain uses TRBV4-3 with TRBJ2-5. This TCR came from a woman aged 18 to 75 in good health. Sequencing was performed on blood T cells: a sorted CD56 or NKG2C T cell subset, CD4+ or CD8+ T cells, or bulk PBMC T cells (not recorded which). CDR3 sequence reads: CASSQVGLQETQYF.